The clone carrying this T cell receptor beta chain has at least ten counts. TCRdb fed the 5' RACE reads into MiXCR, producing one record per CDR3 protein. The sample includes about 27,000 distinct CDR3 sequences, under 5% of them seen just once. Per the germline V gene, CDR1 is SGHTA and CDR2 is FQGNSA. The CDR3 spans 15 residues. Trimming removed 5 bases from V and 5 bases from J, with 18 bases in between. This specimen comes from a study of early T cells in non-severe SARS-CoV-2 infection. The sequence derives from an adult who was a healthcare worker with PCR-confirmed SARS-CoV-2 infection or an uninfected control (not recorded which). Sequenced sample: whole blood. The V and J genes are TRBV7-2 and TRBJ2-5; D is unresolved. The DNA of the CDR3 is TGTGCCAGCAGCATAGGGTTCCAATTGGGGGAGACCCAGTACTTC. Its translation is CASSIGFQLGETQYF.